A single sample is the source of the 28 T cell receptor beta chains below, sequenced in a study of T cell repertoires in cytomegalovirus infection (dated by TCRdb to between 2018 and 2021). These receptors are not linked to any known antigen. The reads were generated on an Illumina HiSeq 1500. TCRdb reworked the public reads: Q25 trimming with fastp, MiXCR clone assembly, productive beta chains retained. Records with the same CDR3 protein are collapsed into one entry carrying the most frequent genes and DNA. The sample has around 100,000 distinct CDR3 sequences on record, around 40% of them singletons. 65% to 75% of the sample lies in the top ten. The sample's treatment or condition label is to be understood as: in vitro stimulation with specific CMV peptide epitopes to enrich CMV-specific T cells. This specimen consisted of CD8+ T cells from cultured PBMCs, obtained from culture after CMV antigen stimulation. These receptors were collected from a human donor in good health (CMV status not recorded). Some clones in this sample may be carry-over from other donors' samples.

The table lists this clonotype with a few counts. The CDR3 sequence is CASSDTIWDTQYF. CDR3 nucleotide sequence: TGTGCCAGCAGTGACACTATCTGGGATACGCAGTATTTT. The V and J genes are TRBV27 and TRBJ2-3, with D unclear. Per germline, CDR1 MNHEY and CDR2 SMNVEV (reference sequence). This CDR3 has 13 residues. With 5 bases removed from V and 6 bases from J, the gap between germline ends came to 12 bases.

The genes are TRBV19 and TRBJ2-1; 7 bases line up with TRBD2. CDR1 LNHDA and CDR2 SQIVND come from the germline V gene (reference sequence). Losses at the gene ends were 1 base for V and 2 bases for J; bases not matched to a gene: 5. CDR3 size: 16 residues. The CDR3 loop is CASSIVPGRAYNEQFF. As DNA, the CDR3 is TGTGCCAGTAGTATAGTCCCGGGGAGGGCCTACAATGAGCAGTTCTTC.

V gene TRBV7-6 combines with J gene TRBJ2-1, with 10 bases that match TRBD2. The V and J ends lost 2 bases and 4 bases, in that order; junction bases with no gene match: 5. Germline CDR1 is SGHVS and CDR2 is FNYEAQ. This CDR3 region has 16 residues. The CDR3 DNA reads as TGTGCCAGCAGCTTAATGAGCGGGGGGGGGTACAATGAGCAGTTCTTC. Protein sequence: CASSLMSGGGYNEQFF.

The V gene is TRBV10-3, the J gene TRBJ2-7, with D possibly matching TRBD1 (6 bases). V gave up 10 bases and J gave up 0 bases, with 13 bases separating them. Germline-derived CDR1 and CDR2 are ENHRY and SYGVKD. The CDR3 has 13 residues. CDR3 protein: CATVLDSSYEQYF. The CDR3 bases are TGTGCCACTGTCCTGGACAGCTCCTACGAGCAGTACTTC.

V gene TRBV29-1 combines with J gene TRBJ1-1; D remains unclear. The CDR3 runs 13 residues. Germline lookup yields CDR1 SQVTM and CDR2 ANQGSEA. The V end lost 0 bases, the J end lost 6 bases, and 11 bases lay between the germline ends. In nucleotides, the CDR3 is TGCAGCGTTGAAGATAGTTCGGGGTCTGAAGCTTTCTTT. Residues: CSVEDSSGSEAFF.

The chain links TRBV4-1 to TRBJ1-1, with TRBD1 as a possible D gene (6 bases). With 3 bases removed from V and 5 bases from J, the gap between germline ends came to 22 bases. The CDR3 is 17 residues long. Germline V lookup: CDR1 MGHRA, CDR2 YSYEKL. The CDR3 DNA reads TGCGCCAGCAGCCAGGCACACTCACAGGGAGGCAGGACTGAAGCTTTCTTT. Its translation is CASSQAHSQGGRTEAFF.

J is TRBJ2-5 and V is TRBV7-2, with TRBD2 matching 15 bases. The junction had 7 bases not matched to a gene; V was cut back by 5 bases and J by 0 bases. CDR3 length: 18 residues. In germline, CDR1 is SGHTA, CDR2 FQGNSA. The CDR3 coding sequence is TGTGCCAGCAGCGAAGGACTAGCGGGGGGGCCGTACCAAGAGACCCAGTACTTC. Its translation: CASSEGLAGGPYQETQYF.

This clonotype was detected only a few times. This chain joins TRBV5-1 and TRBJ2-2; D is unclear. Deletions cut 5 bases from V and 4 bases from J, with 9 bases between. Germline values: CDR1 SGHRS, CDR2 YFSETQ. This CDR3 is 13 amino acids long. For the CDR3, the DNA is TGCGCCAGCAGTATTAGCAGCACCGGGGAGCTGTTTTTT. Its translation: CASSISSTGELFF.

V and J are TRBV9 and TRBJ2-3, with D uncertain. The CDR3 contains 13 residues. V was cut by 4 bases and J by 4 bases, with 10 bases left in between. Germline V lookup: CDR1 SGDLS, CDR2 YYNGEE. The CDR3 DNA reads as TGTGCCAGCAGCACTGAGGTCCCAGATACGCAGTATTTT. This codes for CASSTEVPDTQYF.

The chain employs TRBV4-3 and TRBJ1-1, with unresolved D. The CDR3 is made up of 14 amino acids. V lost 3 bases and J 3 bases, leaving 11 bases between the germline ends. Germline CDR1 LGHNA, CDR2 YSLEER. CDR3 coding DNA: TGCGCCAGCAGCCAGGGAGGGTTCGACACTGAAGCTTTCTTT. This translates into CASSQGGFDTEAFF.

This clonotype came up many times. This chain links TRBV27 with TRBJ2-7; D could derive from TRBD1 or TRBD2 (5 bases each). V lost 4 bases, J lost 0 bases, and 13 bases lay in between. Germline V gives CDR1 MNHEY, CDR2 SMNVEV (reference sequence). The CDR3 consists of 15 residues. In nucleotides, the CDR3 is TGTGCCAGCAGTTATCGGGGCGCGAGCTCCTACGAGCAGTACTTC. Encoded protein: CASSYRGASSYEQYF.

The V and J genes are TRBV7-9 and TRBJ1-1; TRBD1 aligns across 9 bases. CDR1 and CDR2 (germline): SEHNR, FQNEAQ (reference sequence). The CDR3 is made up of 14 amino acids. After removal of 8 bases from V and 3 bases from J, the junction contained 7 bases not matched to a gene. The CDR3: CASGSDRGYTEAFF. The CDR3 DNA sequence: TGTGCCAGCGGATCCGACAGGGGGTACACTGAAGCTTTCTTT.

CDR3 sequence reads: CASSFPRGAASYEQYF. CDR3 sequence (DNA): TGTGCCAGCAGCTTCCCACGGGGGGCCGCCTCCTACGAGCAGTACTTC. The chain employs TRBV7-3 and TRBJ2-7; maybe TRBD2 (7 bases). V dropped 3 bases and J dropped 0 bases, with 15 bases sitting between them. The CDR3 runs 16 residues. The germline CDR1 and CDR2 sequences are SGHTA and FQGTGA. The whole variable domain, filled in from reference TRBV7-3 and TRBJ2-7, reads GAGVSQTPSNKVTEKGKYVELRCDPISGHTALYWYRQSLGQGPEFLIYFQGTGAADDSGLPNDRFFAVRPEGSVSTLKIQRTERGDSAVYLCASSFPRGAASYEQYFGPGTRLTVT.

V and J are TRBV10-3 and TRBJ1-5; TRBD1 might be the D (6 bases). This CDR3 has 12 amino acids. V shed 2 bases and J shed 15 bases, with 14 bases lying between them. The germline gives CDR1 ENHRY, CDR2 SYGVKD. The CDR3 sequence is CAISETGLGAHF. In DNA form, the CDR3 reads TGTGCCATCAGTGAGACGGGACTGGGGGCGCATTTT.

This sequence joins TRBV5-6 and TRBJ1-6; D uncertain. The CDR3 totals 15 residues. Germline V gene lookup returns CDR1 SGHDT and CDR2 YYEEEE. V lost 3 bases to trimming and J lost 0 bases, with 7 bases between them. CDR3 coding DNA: TGTGCCAGCAGCTCTCAGAGCTCCTATAATTCACCCCTCCACTTT. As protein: CASSSQSSYNSPLHF.

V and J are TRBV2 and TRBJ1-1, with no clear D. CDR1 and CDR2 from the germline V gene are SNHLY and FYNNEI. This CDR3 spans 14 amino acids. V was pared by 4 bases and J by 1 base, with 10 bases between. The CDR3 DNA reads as TGTGCCAGCAGTGCCGGGCCGAAGAACACTGAAGCTTTCTTT. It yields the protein CASSAGPKNTEAFF.

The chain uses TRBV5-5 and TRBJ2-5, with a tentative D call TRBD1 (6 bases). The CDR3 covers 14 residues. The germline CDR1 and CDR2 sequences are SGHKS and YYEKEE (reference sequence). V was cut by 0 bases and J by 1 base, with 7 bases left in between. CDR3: CASSLGTAQETQYF. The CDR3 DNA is TGTGCCAGCAGCTTGGGGACAGCCCAAGAGACCCAGTACTTC.

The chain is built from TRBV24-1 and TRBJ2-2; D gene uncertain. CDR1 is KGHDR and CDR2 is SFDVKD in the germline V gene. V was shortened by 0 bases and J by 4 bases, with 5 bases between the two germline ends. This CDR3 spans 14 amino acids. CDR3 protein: CATSDLRTTGELFF. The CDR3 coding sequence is TGTGCCACCAGTGATTTGAGGACCACCGGGGAGCTGTTTTTT.

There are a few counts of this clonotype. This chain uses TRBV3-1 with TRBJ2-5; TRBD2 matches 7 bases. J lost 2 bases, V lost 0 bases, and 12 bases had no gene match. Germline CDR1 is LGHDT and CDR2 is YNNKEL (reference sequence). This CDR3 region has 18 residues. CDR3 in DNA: TGTGCCAGCAGCCAAGATCTTTTCGGGGAACTAGCGCAAGAGACCCAGTACTTC. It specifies CASSQDLFGELAQETQYF.

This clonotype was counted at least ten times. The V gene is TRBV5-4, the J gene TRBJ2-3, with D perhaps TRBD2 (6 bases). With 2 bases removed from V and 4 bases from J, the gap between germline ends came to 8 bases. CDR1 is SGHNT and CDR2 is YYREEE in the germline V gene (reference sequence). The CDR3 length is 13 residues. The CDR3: CASSFGGADTQYF. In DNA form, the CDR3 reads TGTGCCAGCAGCTTTGGCGGGGCAGATACGCAGTATTTT.

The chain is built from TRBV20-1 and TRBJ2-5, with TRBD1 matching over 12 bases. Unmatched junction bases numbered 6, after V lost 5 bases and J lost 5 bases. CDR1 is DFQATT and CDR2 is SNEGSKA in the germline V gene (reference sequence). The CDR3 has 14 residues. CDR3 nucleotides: TGCAGTGCTTTCCGGGACAGGGGGCTTGAGACCCAGTACTTC. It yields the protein CSAFRDRGLETQYF.

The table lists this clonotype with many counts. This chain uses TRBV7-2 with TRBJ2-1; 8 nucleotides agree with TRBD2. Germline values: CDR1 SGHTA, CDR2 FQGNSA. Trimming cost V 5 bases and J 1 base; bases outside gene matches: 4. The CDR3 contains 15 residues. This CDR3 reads CASSPTGGSYNEQFF. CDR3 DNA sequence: TGTGCCAGCAGCCCTACGGGGGGGTCCTACAATGAGCAGTTCTTC.

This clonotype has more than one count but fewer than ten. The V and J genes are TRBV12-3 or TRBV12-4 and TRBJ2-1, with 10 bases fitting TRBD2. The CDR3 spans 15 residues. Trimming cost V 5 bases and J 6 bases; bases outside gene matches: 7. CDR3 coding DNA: TGTGCCAGCAGTGCAGCGGGGGGGCCAGGCAATGAGCAGTTCTTC. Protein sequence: CASSAAGGPGNEQFF.

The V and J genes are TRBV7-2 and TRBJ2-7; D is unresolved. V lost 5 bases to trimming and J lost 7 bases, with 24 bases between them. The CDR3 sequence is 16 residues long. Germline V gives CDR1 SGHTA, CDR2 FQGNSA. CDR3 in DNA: TGTGCCAGCAGCCCGCGAATCAACTCCCCCGGTTGGGAGCAGTACTTC. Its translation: CASSPRINSPGWEQYF.

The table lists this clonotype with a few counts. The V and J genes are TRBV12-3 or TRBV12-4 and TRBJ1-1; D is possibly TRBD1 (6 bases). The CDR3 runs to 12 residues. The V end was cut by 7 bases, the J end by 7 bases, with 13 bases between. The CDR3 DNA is TGTGCCAGCATGGAGGGGGAGGTTGAAGCTTTCTTT. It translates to CASMEGEVEAFF.

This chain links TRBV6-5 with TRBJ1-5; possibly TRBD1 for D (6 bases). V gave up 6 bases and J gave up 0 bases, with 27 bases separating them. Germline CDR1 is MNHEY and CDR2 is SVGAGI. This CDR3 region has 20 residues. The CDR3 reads CASRAQGKTGPNYSNQPQHF. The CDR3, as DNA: TGTGCCAGCAGGGCCCAAGGGAAGACAGGTCCTAACTATAGCAATCAGCCCCAGCATTTT.

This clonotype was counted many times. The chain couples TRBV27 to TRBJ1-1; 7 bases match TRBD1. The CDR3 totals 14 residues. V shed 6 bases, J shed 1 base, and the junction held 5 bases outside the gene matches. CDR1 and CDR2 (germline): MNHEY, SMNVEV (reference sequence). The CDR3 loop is CASSLTGRNTEAFF. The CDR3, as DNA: TGTGCCAGCAGCCTGACAGGGAGGAACACTGAAGCTTTCTTT.

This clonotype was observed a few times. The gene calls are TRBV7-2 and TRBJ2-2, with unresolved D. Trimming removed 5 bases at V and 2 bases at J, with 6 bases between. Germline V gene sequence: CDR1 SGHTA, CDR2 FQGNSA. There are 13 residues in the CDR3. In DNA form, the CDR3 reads TGTGCCAGCAGCGTCAAAAACACCGGGGAGCTGTTTTTT. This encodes CASSVKNTGELFF.